These 18 T cell receptor beta chains originate from one sample sequenced in a study of blood T cell repertoires in COVID-19. TCRdb keeps only in-frame clones here, not all; method: immunoSEQ multiplex PCR. This table has roughly 250,000 clones, 80% to 90% appearing once. Material for sequencing was PBMCs or T cells enriched from blood (not recorded which). All receptors come from a woman aged 30 to 39 who had recovered from COVID-19.

This clone was seen repeatedly, ten times or more. V and J are TRBV7-3 and TRBJ1-1; D gene ambiguous. Germline values: CDR1 SGHTA, CDR2 FQGTGA. CDR3 size: 13 residues. Trimming took off 1 base at V and 6 bases at J, with 9 bases between the two ends. For the CDR3, the DNA is TGTGCCAGCAGCTTAAAATCGGTTTCTGAAGCTTTCTTT. This sequence encodes CASSLKSVSEAFF.

The CDR3 reads CASSINGGAQPQHF. CDR3 nucleotide sequence: TGTGCCAGTAGTATAAATGGGGGGGCCCAGCCCCAGCATTTT. This chain connects TRBV19 to TRBJ1-5, with D possibly being TRBD1 (6 bases). Germline assignment: CDR1 LNHDA and CDR2 SQIVND (reference sequence). With 2 bases removed from V and 7 bases from J, the gap between germline ends came to 12 bases. The CDR3 extends over 14 amino acids.

The chain joins TRBV24-1 to TRBJ2-5; possible D gene TRBD2, 5 bases. Deletions cut 1 base from V and 5 bases from J, with 10 bases between. The CDR3 is 14 residues long. The germline V gene encodes CDR1 KGHDR and CDR2 SFDVKD. CDR3 sequence (DNA): TGTGCCACCAGTGATTTCCCCGGGGTCGAGACCCAGTACTTC. Its protein is CATSDFPGVETQYF.

In regard to this clone: Within the sample, other DNA sequences also encode this same CDR3. This chain joins TRBV3-1 (or the pseudogene TRBV3-2) and TRBJ2-7, with 8 bases matching TRBD2. V lost 2 bases, J lost 4 bases, and 4 bases stayed unmatched. Germline V gene lookup returns CDR1 LGHDT and CDR2 YNNKEL (reference sequence). The CDR3 is 14 residues long. As DNA, the CDR3 is TGTGCCAGCAGCCAACGGGGGGGATTATACGAGCAGTACTTC. Residues: CASSQRGGLYEQYF.

This clone came up a few times. The CDR3 region is CASSFRGNTEAFF. The CDR3 DNA reads as TGTGCCAGCAGTTTTCGGGGGAACACTGAAGCTTTCTTT. This sequence joins TRBV27 and TRBJ1-1; no clear D. V was cut by 3 bases and J by 1 base, with 6 bases left in between. The V gene's germline CDR1 is MNHEY and CDR2 SMNVEV (reference sequence). This CDR3 comprises 13 residues.

The rearrangement links TRBV5-1 to TRBJ2-7; possible D gene TRBD2, 5 bases. Germline CDR1 SGHRS, CDR2 YFSETQ. Trimming cost V 0 bases and J 3 bases, with 16 bases left between them. This CDR3 is built from 16 residues. DNA for the CDR3: TGCGCCAGCAGCTTGGTTCGGACGCGTGAGGGCTACGAGCAGTACTTC. Protein: CASSLVRTREGYEQYF.

With regard to this clone: At one end, the junction sequence differs from germline, possibly due to a read error. The chain combines TRBV9 with TRBJ2-7; 7 nucleotides agree with TRBD2. The CDR3 extends over 13 amino acids. The V gene's germline CDR1 is SGDLS and CDR2 YYNGEE. CDR3 coding DNA: TGTGCCAGCAGCGGAACCCTTCGGGGAGGGACGGATTGG. Encoded protein: CASSGTLRGGTDW.

This clone was recorded once. This chain connects TRBV4-1 to TRBJ2-1; TRBD2 aligns across 10 bases. With V trimmed by 0 bases and J by 8 bases, 13 bases remained unmatched. Germline CDR1 reads MGHRA; CDR2 reads YSYEKL. The CDR3 loop spans 18 amino acids. CDR3 nucleotide sequence: TGCGCCAGCAGCCAAGAGCTTCTTGCAGCGGGGGGGTTAGATGAGCAGTTCTTC. This sequence encodes CASSQELLAAGGLDEQFF.

The genes are TRBV18 and TRBJ2-5; D might be TRBD2 (7 bases). The germline V gene has CDR1 KGHSH and CDR2 LQKENI. This CDR3 has 16 amino acids. V dropped 3 bases and J dropped 6 bases, with 20 bases sitting between them. The CDR3 sequence is CASSPPGGQIIKTQYF. The CDR3 DNA sequence: TGTGCCAGCTCACCCCCGGGGGGACAAATCATAAAGACCCAGTACTTC.

This clone was seen ten or more times. This chain links TRBV6-2 or TRBV6-3 with TRBJ2-7; 7 bases fit TRBD2. The germline gives CDR1 MNHEY, CDR2 SVGEGT. Trimming took 2 bases from V and 7 from J; bases not matched to a gene: 14. The CDR3 loop spans 16 amino acids. The CDR3 DNA reads as TGTGCCAGCAGTTACCCTGGGAGGGACTTCACCAATGAGCAGTACTTC. Translating gives CASSYPGRDFTNEQYF.

The rearrangement joins TRBV2 to TRBJ2-4; TRBD1 might be the D (6 bases). Germline-derived CDR1 and CDR2 are SNHLY and FYNNEI. V dropped 8 bases and J dropped 8 bases, with 16 bases sitting between them. The CDR3 length is 13 residues. This chain's CDR3 is CASFQTGSDIQYF. CDR3 in DNA: TGTGCCAGCTTTCAAACAGGGTCGGACATTCAGTACTTC.

The gene calls are TRBV19 and TRBJ1-2; the D gene is possibly TRBD1 (6 bases). Trimming removed 6 bases from V and 7 bases from J, with 12 bases in between. The CDR3 contains 12 residues. In germline, CDR1 is LNHDA, CDR2 SQIVND (reference sequence). This CDR3 reads CASRQGPFGYTF. The CDR3 DNA sequence: TGTGCCAGTAGGCAGGGGCCGTTTGGCTACACCTTC.

The chain couples TRBV27 to TRBJ1-5; 7 nucleotides match TRBD1. Looked up from germline, CDR1 is MNHEY and CDR2 is SMNVEV (reference sequence). The CDR3 runs to 22 residues. V gave up 3 bases and J gave up 1 base; unmatched junction bases: 24. CDR3 loop: CASSLGPLPHRDSVMSNQPQHF. The CDR3, as DNA: TGTGCCAGCAGTTTGGGCCCCCTGCCCCACCGGGACAGCGTTATGAGCAATCAGCCCCAGCATTTT.

The chain couples TRBV29-1 to TRBJ1-1; 8 positions agree with TRBD1. V shed 3 bases, J shed 3 bases, and the junction held 6 bases outside the gene matches. The CDR3 contains 14 residues. Germline lookup yields CDR1 SQVTM and CDR2 ANQGSEA. The CDR3 loop reads CSVETGVRYTEAFF. The CDR3 DNA reads TGCAGCGTTGAGACAGGGGTACGGTACACTGAAGCTTTCTTT.

The CDR3 spells CAWSGDSQETQYF. Written as DNA, the CDR3 is TGTGCCTGGAGTGGAGATTCTCAAGAGACCCAGTACTTC. This chain joins TRBV30 and TRBJ2-5; no firm D call. The CDR3 is made up of 13 amino acids. Trimming pared 1 base from V and 2 bases from J, leaving 8 bases between. From germline, CDR1 is GTSNPN and CDR2 SVGIG (reference sequence).

The chain carries TRBV28 and TRBJ1-1; D may be TRBD1 (5 bases). The CDR3 runs to 14 residues. The V end lost 6 bases, the J end lost 6 bases, and 17 bases lay between the germline ends. Germline lookup yields CDR1 MDHEN and CDR2 SYDVKM. The CDR3 region is CASRPVPGEPEAFF. The CDR3 bases are TGTGCCAGCAGACCCGTGCCGGGGGAACCTGAAGCTTTCTTT.

This clone appeared a single time. The chain couples TRBV28 to TRBJ1-4, with D possibly being TRBD1 (5 bases). There are 13 residues in the CDR3. V was pared by 6 bases and J by 6 bases, with 11 bases between. Germline CDR1 is MDHEN and CDR2 is SYDVKM. The CDR3 here is CASRADSYEKLFF. CDR3 coding DNA: TGTGCCAGCAGGGCCGACAGTTATGAAAAACTGTTTTTT.

The rearrangement uses TRBV6-5 and TRBJ1-5; D perhaps matches TRBD1 (5 bases). V gave up 6 bases and J gave up 3 bases, with 15 bases separating them. The CDR3 covers 15 residues. Germline V CDR1 and CDR2: MNHEY, SVGAGI. For the CDR3, the DNA is TGTGCCAGCAGCGTCGGCCGGGGGGTCAATCAGCCCCAGCATTTT. Translating it yields CASSVGRGVNQPQHF.